These 18 T cell receptor beta chains were all obtained from the same sample, sequenced in a study of OX40 agonist ivuxolimab in advanced cancers. Assay used: immunoSEQ multiplex PCR; TCRdb lists only in-frame clones, some missing. In the table there are around 72,000 clones, roughly 80% of which are singletons. The sequences come from CD4+ or CD8+ T cells sorted from blood, collected in a trial of the OX40 agonist ivuxolimab. Receptors originate from an adult with an advanced solid tumor such as melanoma, head and neck, liver or kidney cancer.

CDR3 coding DNA: TGTGCCAGCAGTTACTCGCGCAACGGTGGAAACACCATATATTTT. This translates into CASSYSRNGGNTIYF. The chain combines TRBV6-5 with TRBJ1-3; D uncertain. The germline V and J ends were trimmed by 0 bases and 3 bases, with 9 bases remaining between them. CDR1 MNHEY and CDR2 SVGAGI come from the germline V gene. The length of the CDR3 is 15 residues.

The chain employs TRBV9 and TRBJ2-3; 10 positions match TRBD2. CDR1 and CDR2 (germline): SGDLS, YYNGEE. This CDR3 region has 18 residues. With V trimmed by 3 bases and J by 4 bases, 14 bases remained unmatched. This CDR3 reads CASSGSPVSGGAPDTQYF. CDR3 sequence (DNA): TGTGCCAGCAGCGGGTCACCCGTGAGCGGGGGGGCCCCAGATACGCAGTATTTT.

This chain links TRBV6-4 with TRBJ2-1, with 11 bases matching TRBD1. Per germline, CDR1 MRHNA and CDR2 SNTAGT. V was pared by 0 bases and J by 3 bases, with 1 base of the junction left unmatched. The CDR3 extends over 16 amino acids. CDR3 residues: CASSDSGTGGYNEQFF. The CDR3 coding sequence is TGTGCCAGCAGTGACTCGGGGACAGGGGGCTACAATGAGCAGTTCTTC.

This chain uses TRBV4-1 with TRBJ2-5, with D possibly called TRBD1 or TRBD2 (5 bases each). This CDR3 has 18 amino acids. The ends were cut back, 1 base at V and 3 bases at J, with 21 bases in the middle. Germline V gene lookup returns CDR1 MGHRA and CDR2 YSYEKL. DNA of the CDR3: TGCGCCAGCAGCCAAGCCCTTAGGGGTGAGGGGACGGAAGAGACCCAGTACTTC. This translates into CASSQALRGEGTEETQYF.

This chain uses TRBV2 with TRBJ1-1; no firm D call. The ends were cut back, 7 bases at V and 0 bases at J, with 3 bases in the middle. The CDR3 contains 11 residues. Germline loops: CDR1 SNHLY, CDR2 FYNNEI. The CDR3 bases are TGTGCCAGCAATTTGAACACTGAAGCTTTCTTT. It encodes CASNLNTEAFF.

This sequence joins TRBV7-2 and TRBJ1-5; 7 bases agree with TRBD1. Trimming cost V 1 base and J 4 bases; bases outside gene matches: 7. Germline CDR1 reads SGHTA; CDR2 reads FQGNSA. CDR3 size: 16 residues. Here the CDR3 reads CASSLVVGTENQPQHF. As DNA, the CDR3 is TGTGCCAGCAGCTTAGTAGTCGGGACAGAGAATCAGCCCCAGCATTTT.

The V call is TRBV11-2, the J call TRBJ2-5, with D possibly TRBD1 on 5 matching bases. V lost 4 bases to trimming and J lost 3 bases, with 15 bases between them. This CDR3 region has 15 residues. Germline V gives CDR1 SGHAT, CDR2 FQNNGV. CDR3 nucleotide sequence: TGTGCCAGCAGCTACCGCCCAGGGCTGGAAGAGACCCAGTACTTC. This gives the protein CASSYRPGLEETQYF.

V is TRBV7-6 and J is TRBJ2-7, with D uncertain. The CDR3 spans 14 residues. Germline V lookup: CDR1 SGHVS, CDR2 FNYEAQ. The germline V and J ends were trimmed by 4 bases and 0 bases, with 10 bases remaining between them. CDR3 sequence (DNA): TGTGCCAGCAGCTCATCCGGTCGCTCCTACGAGCAGTACTTC. Protein: CASSSSGRSYEQYF. Full variable domain (rest looked up from reference TRBV7-6 and TRBJ2-7): GAGVSQSPRYKVTKRGQDVALRCDPISGHVSLYWYRQALGQGPEFLTYFNYEAQQDKSGLPNDRFSAERPEGSISTLTIQRTEQRDSAMYRCASSSSGRSYEQYFGPGTRLTVT.

J is TRBJ1-1 and V is TRBV6-5; the D is unclear. Germline V gene sequence: CDR1 MNHEY, CDR2 SVGAGI. The V end lost 3 bases, the J end lost 10 bases, and 9 bases lay between the germline ends. The CDR3 has 11 amino acids. CDR3 in amino acids: CASSYGRVAFF. As DNA, the CDR3 is TGTGCCAGCAGTTATGGGAGGGTAGCTTTCTTT.

In this sample, this clone turned up a few times. CDR3 DNA sequence: TGTGCCAGCAGTACCAGGCGGACAGAGCCCGACAATGAGCAGTTCTTC. Translated: CASSTRRTEPDNEQFF. The chain combines TRBV25-1 with TRBJ2-1, with D possibly matching TRBD1 (6 bases). Trimming took 5 bases from V and 5 from J, leaving 19 bases between them. In germline, CDR1 is MGHDK, CDR2 SYGVNS. The CDR3 extends over 16 amino acids.

The chain combines TRBV6-6 with TRBJ2-7; D is undetermined. V lost 2 bases and J lost 3, with 14 bases in between. Germline loops: CDR1 MNHNY, CDR2 SVGAGI (reference sequence). The CDR3 covers 15 residues. The CDR3 nucleotides read TGTGCCAGCAGTTACGACGGTCCGATATACTACGAGCAGTACTTC. This translates into CASSYDGPIYYEQYF.

This sequence joins TRBV27 and TRBJ2-7; 7 nucleotides align to TRBD2. This CDR3 is 14 amino acids long. Germline V lookup: CDR1 MNHEY, CDR2 SMNVEV (reference sequence). V shed 2 bases, J shed 6 bases, and the junction held 7 bases outside the gene matches. As DNA, the CDR3 is TGTGCCAGCAGTTTAGCGGGGGAACCACTCGAGCAGTACTTC. Translation: CASSLAGEPLEQYF.

The chain combines TRBV9 with TRBJ2-3; D is unresolved. The CDR3 contains 12 residues. Germline CDR1 is SGDLS and CDR2 is YYNGEE. Trimming cost V 1 base and J 9 bases, with 9 bases left between them. CDR3 nucleotide sequence: TGTGCCAGCAGCGTAACCCCCGGGACGCAGTATTTT. Residues: CASSVTPGTQYF.

This chain connects TRBV4-1 to TRBJ1-2; 7 bases are shared with TRBD1. The CDR3 spans 15 residues. V shed 1 base and J 4 bases; nucleotides not matched to a gene: 6. Germline V gene sequence: CDR1 MGHRA, CDR2 YSYEKL. The CDR3 DNA is TGCGCCAGCAGCCAAGGTAGACAGGGAAGCTATGGCTACACCTTC. Its translation is CASSQGRQGSYGYTF.

This clone has a single count. The V gene is TRBV5-8, the J gene TRBJ1-1; 10 nucleotides match TRBD1. The junction had 7 bases not matched to a gene; V was cut back by 4 bases and J by 10 bases. CDR1 and CDR2 (germline): SGHTS, YDEGEE. The CDR3 is 13 amino acids. The DNA for the CDR3 is TGTGCCAGCAGCCCCGACAGGGGGCTGGGAGCTTTCTTT. It yields the protein CASSPDRGLGAFF.

V usage is TRBV5-8 and J usage is TRBJ1-3, with a tentative D call TRBD1 (5 bases). The germline V gene encodes CDR1 SGHTS and CDR2 YDEGEE. V dropped 1 base and J dropped 8 bases, with 10 bases sitting between them. This CDR3 is 13 amino acids long. The CDR3: CASSLKGRDTIYF. DNA of the CDR3: TGTGCCAGCAGCTTGAAGGGGAGAGACACCATATATTTT.

This chain connects TRBV5-1 to TRBJ2-5; a possible D gene is TRBD2 (6 bases). CDR1 and CDR2 from the germline V gene are SGHRS and YFSETQ. Trimming stripped 0 bases from V and 6 bases from J, with 12 bases between. The CDR3 covers 14 residues. The CDR3 reads CASSLEVSGKTQYF. The CDR3 DNA is TGCGCCAGCAGCTTGGAGGTTAGCGGTAAGACCCAGTACTTC.

The chain is built from TRBV5-4 and TRBJ2-1; the match to TRBD1 covers 10 bases. Germline V lookup: CDR1 SGHNT, CDR2 YYREEE (reference sequence). The CDR3 totals 15 residues. Germline trimming cut 1 base from V and 7 bases from J; bases unmatched to any gene: 5. CDR3 amino acids: CASSLRRTGGNEQFF. Written as DNA, the CDR3 is TGTGCCAGCAGCTTGCGTCGGACAGGGGGGAATGAGCAGTTCTTC. The whole variable domain, remainder taken from reference TRBV5-4 and TRBJ2-1, is ETGVTQSPTHLIKTRGQQVTLRCSSQSGHNTVSWYQQALGQGPQFIFQYYREEENGRGNFPPRFSGLQFPNYSSELNVNALELDDSALYLCASSLRRTGGNEQFFGPGTRLTVL.